The TCR beta chain under discussion was sequenced for a study of blood T cell repertoires in COVID-19. Study-level information: COVID-19 samples from acute and convalescent phases originated in the United States, Italy and Spain. T cells, B-cell-depleted T cells, or PBMCs provided the cDNA or gDNA that served as material.

The V segment lost 7 bases and the J segment 8 bases; nucleotides outside the gene matches: 8. CDR3 length: 13 amino acids. In the original workflow: Reference gene primer amplification gave nucleated cell count estimates. TCRdb's copy holds only in-frame clones and misses some; the assay was immunoSEQ multiplex PCR. D and trimming were read from the DNA, whereas the V and J calls and clone size are those reported in that table. The repertoire includes tens of thousands of clones, approximately 80% of them detected once, and about 5.3% sits in the top ten. Source material: peripheral blood. The V gene is TRBV12-3 or TRBV12-4, the J gene TRBJ2-1, with TRBD2 matching over 7 bases. This sequence was found in a woman aged 55-70 years with acute or convalescent COVID-19. The CDR3 spells CASTRGLDHEQFF. CDR3 coding DNA: TGTGCCAGCACCCGAGGACTAGACCATGAGCAGTTCTTC.